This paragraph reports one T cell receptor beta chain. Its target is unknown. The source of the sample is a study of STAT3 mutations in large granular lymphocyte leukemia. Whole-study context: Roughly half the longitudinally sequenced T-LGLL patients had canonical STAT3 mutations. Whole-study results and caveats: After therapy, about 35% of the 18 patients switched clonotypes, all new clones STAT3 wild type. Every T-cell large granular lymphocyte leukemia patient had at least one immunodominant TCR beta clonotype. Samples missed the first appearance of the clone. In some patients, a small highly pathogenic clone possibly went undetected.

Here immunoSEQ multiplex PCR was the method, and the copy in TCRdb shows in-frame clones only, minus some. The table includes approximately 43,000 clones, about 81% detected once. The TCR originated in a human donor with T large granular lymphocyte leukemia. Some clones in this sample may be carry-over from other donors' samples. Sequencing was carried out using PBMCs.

CDR3 amino acids: CASSHQQSAGNTIYF. CDR3 nucleotides: TGTGCCAGCAGTCATCAGCAATCAGCTGGAAACACCATATATTTT. This sequence joins TRBV5-4 and TRBJ1-3; unclear D gene. This CDR3 has 15 amino acids. Trimming cost V 5 bases and J 2 bases, with 14 bases left between them. CDR1 is SGHNT and CDR2 is YYREEE in the germline V gene (reference sequence).